Following are 27 T cell receptor beta chains from one sample sequenced in a study of control samples from healthy donors and cancer patients. The method was immunoSEQ multiplex PCR; TCRdb's version includes in-frame clones alone and lacks a portion of them. The profile covers tens of thousands of clones, with approximately 90% appearing a single time and about 3.5% taken by the ten largest. The sequenced sample consisted of blood. The receptors were gathered from a woman aged 45-65 years in good health.

The rearrangement uses TRBV11-3 and TRBJ1-5; TRBD1 matches at 8 bases. V shed 8 bases, J shed 3 bases, and the junction held 3 bases outside the gene matches. This CDR3 contains 13 residues. Germline-derived CDR1 and CDR2 are SGHNT and YENEEA. For the CDR3, the DNA is TGTGCCAGCTTGACAGGGGACAATCAGCCCCAGCATTTT. Its protein product is CASLTGDNQPQHF.

The chain employs TRBV28 and TRBJ1-2; D remains unclear. CDR3 length: 19 amino acids. Trimming removed 0 bases from V and 2 bases from J, with 22 bases in between. The germline V gene encodes CDR1 MDHEN and CDR2 SYDVKM. CDR3 coding DNA: TGTGCCAGCAGTTTATGGCTGGAACCCGGACGGATCCTGAACTATGGCTACACCTTC. It codes for CASSLWLEPGRILNYGYTF.

This clone was picked up a small number of times. The chain links TRBV6-1 to TRBJ2-7; D call uncertain. Germline values: CDR1 MNHNS, CDR2 SASEGT. V lost 2 bases, J lost 6 bases, and 14 bases lay in between. The CDR3 is made up of 14 amino acids. The DNA of the CDR3 is TGTGCCAGCAGTGAAAGAAGACCGGGCGCCGAGCAGTACTTC. Its translation is CASSERRPGAEQYF.

This rearrangement joins TRBV5-1 to TRBJ2-3; TRBD2 matches 7 bases. V trimming: 4 bases; J trimming: 5 bases; junction bases outside the gene matches: 7. CDR1 is SGHRS, CDR2 YFSETQ, per germline. The CDR3 is 14 residues long. As DNA, the CDR3 is TGCGCCAGCAGCCCACGACTAGCACGAGATACGCAGTATTTT. Translated, it gives CASSPRLARDTQYF.

The chain joins TRBV18 to TRBJ2-7; 7 positions agree with TRBD1. V shed 4 bases, J shed 9 bases, and the junction held 6 bases outside the gene matches. The CDR3 is 12 amino acids. CDR1 KGHSH and CDR2 LQKENI come from the germline V gene. DNA of the CDR3: TGTGCCAGCTCACAATACAGGGGTTGGCAGTACTTC. Translating gives CASSQYRGWQYF.

The chain is built from TRBV4-2 and TRBJ1-2, with TRBD1 matching 10 bases. Germline V gene lookup returns CDR1 LGHNA and CDR2 YNFKEQ. The CDR3 has 16 amino acids. The V segment lost 3 bases and the J segment 8 bases; nucleotides outside the gene matches: 12. CDR3 sequence: CASSQGEGDRGRGYTF. The DNA for the CDR3 is TGTGCCAGCAGCCAGGGTGAAGGGGACAGGGGACGGGGCTACACCTTC.

This clone showed up just once. V gene TRBV7-9 combines with J gene TRBJ1-2; D is ambiguous. Germline V lookup: CDR1 SEHNR, CDR2 FQNEAQ (reference sequence). This CDR3 comprises 15 residues. The V end lost 5 bases, the J end lost 6 bases, and 19 bases lay between the germline ends. The CDR3 spells CASSPQGHLADGYTF. The CDR3 region has the DNA TGTGCCAGCAGCCCCCAAGGTCACCTAGCGGATGGCTACACCTTC.

This clone has a single count. The sample carries other DNA sequences with the same CDR3. The chain couples TRBV18 to TRBJ1-1; D might be TRBD1 (6 bases). The CDR3 contains 14 residues. From germline, CDR1 is KGHSH and CDR2 LQKENI. V shed 3 bases and J shed 0 bases, with 8 bases lying between them. CDR3 in amino acids: CASSPQGLNTEAFF. CDR3 coding DNA: TGTGCCAGCTCACCTCAGGGGCTGAACACTGAAGCTTTCTTT.

V usage is TRBV15 and J usage is TRBJ2-7; TRBD2 might be the D (5 bases). Germline values: CDR1 LNHNV, CDR2 YYDKDF (reference sequence). The germline V and J ends were trimmed by 8 bases and 6 bases, with 14 bases remaining between them. This CDR3 has 12 amino acids. CDR3 loop: CATQWGEGEQYF. In DNA, the CDR3 is TGTGCCACCCAGTGGGGAGAGGGCGAGCAGTACTTC.

The V and J genes are TRBV7-2 and TRBJ2-7; D is undetermined. The length of the CDR3 is 11 residues. V shed 4 bases and J shed 7 bases, with 8 bases lying between them. Looked up from germline, CDR1 is SGHTA and CDR2 is FQGNSA. CDR3 region: CASSWKGEQYF. CDR3 nucleotide sequence: TGTGCCAGCAGCTGGAAAGGGGAGCAGTACTTC.

V and J are TRBV19 and TRBJ1-5, with D possibly being TRBD1 (5 bases). The CDR3 runs 15 residues. Germline V gene sequence: CDR1 LNHDA, CDR2 SQIVND (reference sequence). V was clipped by 7 bases and J by 1 base, with 14 bases between them. The CDR3: CASNLRDSSNQPQHF. In nucleotides, the CDR3 is TGTGCCAGTAACCTCCGGGACTCAAGCAATCAGCCCCAGCATTTT.

The chain carries TRBV7-3 and TRBJ1-1, with a possible D match to TRBD1 (5 bases). V lost 0 bases and J 5 bases, leaving 7 bases between the germline ends. This CDR3 is built from 13 residues. The germline V gene has CDR1 SGHTA and CDR2 FQGTGA. CDR3 in amino acids: CASSLTGVTEAFF. DNA for the CDR3: TGTGCCAGCAGCTTAACAGGGGTAACTGAAGCTTTCTTT.

The chain has TRBV6-5 and TRBJ1-2, with no clear D. The CDR3 totals 15 residues. Germline values: CDR1 MNHEY, CDR2 SVGAGI. Trimming stripped 0 bases from V and 1 base from J, with 9 bases between. CDR3 nucleotide sequence: TGTGCCAGCAGTTACTCCACCAGGCTTAACTATGGCTACACCTTC. Protein: CASSYSTRLNYGYTF.

The table lists this clone with a count of one. The chain couples TRBV6-4 to TRBJ1-5; D is uncertain. Germline CDR1 MRHNA, CDR2 SNTAGT. There are 14 residues in the CDR3. V lost 5 bases and J 0 bases, leaving 8 bases between the germline ends. The CDR3 loop is CASSTDGSNQPQHF. The CDR3, as DNA: TGTGCCAGCAGTACCGACGGTAGCAATCAGCCCCAGCATTTT.

J is TRBJ1-6 and V is TRBV12-3 or TRBV12-4; no reliable D call. V was cut by 6 bases and J by 6 bases, with 6 bases left in between. The CDR3 consists of 12 residues. CDR3 amino acids: CASSFSNSPLHF. In nucleotides, the CDR3 is TGTGCCAGCAGCTTCTCTAATTCACCCCTCCACTTT.

The rearrangement uses TRBV13 and TRBJ2-5, with D possibly called TRBD1 or TRBD2 (5 bases each). This CDR3 comprises 15 residues. The V gene's germline CDR1 is PRHDT and CDR2 FYEKMQ (reference sequence). The V and J ends lost 4 bases and 7 bases respectively, with 19 bases between them. CDR3 nucleotides: TGTGCCAGCAGCTCCTCCTCCGGTCGTGGGGGGACCCAGTACTTC. Its translation: CASSSSSGRGGTQYF.

This chain uses TRBV19 with TRBJ1-5; D unclear. V was pared by 9 bases and J by 1 base, with 16 bases between. The length of the CDR3 is 15 residues. Germline CDR1 is LNHDA and CDR2 is SQIVND (reference sequence). The CDR3 DNA reads as TGTGCCAGCCGAGGATTCCCGGGCAGCAATCAGCCCCAGCATTTT. Its translation: CASRGFPGSNQPQHF.

V gene TRBV4-3 combines with J gene TRBJ1-6, with D unresolved. Trimming stripped 0 bases from V and 0 bases from J, with 15 bases between. CDR1 LGHNA and CDR2 YSLEER come from the germline V gene. CDR3 length equals 19 residues. CDR3 sequence reads: CASSQDHGEGSSYNSPLHF. The CDR3 DNA follows: TGCGCCAGCAGCCAAGACCACGGGGAGGGTAGCTCCTATAATTCACCCCTCCACTTT.

CDR3 nucleotide sequence: TGTGCCACCAAAAGGACAGGGGAATCTGGGGCCAACGTCCTGACTTTC. Protein: CATKRTGESGANVLTF. The chain has TRBV15 and TRBJ2-6; 9 positions match TRBD1. Trimming cost V 7 bases and J 1 base; bases outside gene matches: 5. CDR1 LNHNV and CDR2 YYDKDF come from the germline V gene (reference sequence). The CDR3 runs to 16 residues.

The rearrangement links TRBV2 to TRBJ2-7; TRBD2 might be the D (5 bases). This CDR3 spans 13 amino acids. Germline CDR1 is SNHLY and CDR2 is FYNNEI. Trimming cost V 6 bases and J 0 bases, with 9 bases left between them. The CDR3 loop reads CASRGGSSYEQYF. For the CDR3, the DNA is TGTGCCAGCAGGGGTGGGAGCTCCTACGAGCAGTACTTC.

This sequence joins TRBV3-1 (or the pseudogene TRBV3-2) and TRBJ1-6; D is possibly TRBD1 (5 bases). Trimming shortened V by 0 bases and J by 10 bases, and 16 bases separated the two germline ends. Germline loops: CDR1 LGHDT, CDR2 YNNKEL (reference sequence). The CDR3 runs to 16 residues. The DNA of the CDR3 is TGTGCCAGCAGCCAAGAGGGGAGCGGGGCACGATCACCCCTCCACTTT. The encoded protein is CASSQEGSGARSPLHF.

This clone has a single count. V is TRBV28 and J is TRBJ1-4; D call uncertain. The germline V gene has CDR1 MDHEN and CDR2 SYDVKM. This CDR3 spans 12 amino acids. Trimming took 4 bases from V and 5 from J, leaving 5 bases between them. Here the CDR3 DNA reads TGTGCCAGCAGTTCGATAAATGAAAAACTGTTTTTT. Translating it yields CASSSINEKLFF.

The chain combines TRBV9 with TRBJ2-7; tentatively, D is TRBD2 (5 bases). CDR1 is SGDLS and CDR2 is YYNGEE in the germline V gene. This CDR3 region has 14 residues. V gave up 0 bases and J gave up 7 bases, with 14 bases separating them. CDR3 protein: CASSVVGVGDEQYF. The CDR3 DNA reads as TGTGCCAGCAGCGTAGTGGGAGTCGGCGATGAGCAGTACTTC.

The chain joins TRBV28 to TRBJ2-2; TRBD1 agrees at 10 bases. The CDR3 is made up of 18 amino acids. The V and J ends lost 1 base and 8 bases, in that order; junction bases with no gene match: 13. CDR1 MDHEN and CDR2 SYDVKM come from the germline V gene. The chain's CDR3 is CASSLFHGTGETWGELFF. The CDR3 nucleotides are TGTGCCAGCAGTTTATTTCATGGGACAGGGGAGACTTGGGGGGAGCTGTTTTTT.

The chain uses TRBV7-2 and TRBJ2-7; D ambiguous. V was pared by 5 bases and J by 2 bases, with 16 bases between. The CDR3 has 15 residues. CDR1 is SGHTA and CDR2 is FQGNSA in the germline V gene. The CDR3 DNA reads as TGTGCCAGCAGCCCTAGACCTGGCGCCACCTACGAGCAGTACTTC. Amino acids: CASSPRPGATYEQYF.

The V call is TRBV10-1, the J call TRBJ2-5; 8 nucleotides align to TRBD2. Germline CDR1 and CDR2: WNHNN and SYGVQD (reference sequence). The CDR3 is made up of 19 amino acids. The ends lost 2 bases at V and 1 base at J; junction bases unmatched: 15. The CDR3 spells CASSEAVDARGAAQETQYF. The CDR3 nucleotides are TGCGCCAGCAGTGAGGCCGTTGATGCGCGGGGGGCGGCCCAAGAGACCCAGTACTTC.

This chain uses TRBV7-2 with TRBJ1-5; D gene ambiguous. This CDR3 comprises 13 residues. The V gene's germline CDR1 is SGHTA and CDR2 FQGNSA. Trimming took 2 bases from V and 4 from J, leaving 6 bases between them. CDR3 bases: TGTGCCAGCAGCTTAAAGGTTAATCAGCCCCAGCATTTT. Amino acid sequence: CASSLKVNQPQHF.